The present TCR beta chain was sequenced within a study of OX40 agonist ivuxolimab in advanced cancers. Trimming took 4 bases from V and 11 from J, leaving 18 bases between them. Germline values: CDR1 SGHNT, CDR2 YYREEE (reference sequence). The CDR3 runs to 13 residues. The protocol was immunoSEQ multiplex PCR, while the TCRdb copy is restricted to in-frame clones and leaves out a portion. There are around 84,000 clones in the sample; around 94% occur only once, and around 10% lies in the top ten. The source material was CD4+ or CD8+ T cells sorted from blood, sampled in a trial of the OX40 agonist ivuxolimab. The chain links TRBV5-4 to TRBJ1-1; perhaps TRBD1 as D (5 bases). This sequence was found in an adult with an advanced solid tumor such as melanoma, head and neck, liver or kidney cancer. CDR3 nucleotides: TGTGCCAGCAGCCCCTGGGGGGACCTCAAGGCTTTCTTT. The encoded protein is CASSPWGDLKAFF.